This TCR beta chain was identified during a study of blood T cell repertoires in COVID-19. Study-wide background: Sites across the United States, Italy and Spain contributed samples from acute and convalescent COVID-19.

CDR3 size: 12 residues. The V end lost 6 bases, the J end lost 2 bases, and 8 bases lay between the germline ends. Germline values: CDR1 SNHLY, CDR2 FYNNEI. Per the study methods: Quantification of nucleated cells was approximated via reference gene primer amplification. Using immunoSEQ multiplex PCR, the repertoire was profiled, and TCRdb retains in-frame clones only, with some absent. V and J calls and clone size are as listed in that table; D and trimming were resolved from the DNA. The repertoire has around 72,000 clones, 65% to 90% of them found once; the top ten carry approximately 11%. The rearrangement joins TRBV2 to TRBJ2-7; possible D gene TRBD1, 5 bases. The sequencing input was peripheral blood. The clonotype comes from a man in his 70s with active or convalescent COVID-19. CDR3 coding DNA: TGTGCCAGCAGGACAGTTACCTACGAGCAGTACTTC. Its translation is CASRTVTYEQYF.